Listed here is a single T cell receptor beta chain. Its antigen is unknown. No much larger clonotype is one base removed from it; base qualities were not supplied. Different DNA sequences within this sample yield the same CDR3. This entry is derived from a study of blood T cell repertoires in COVID-19 (TCRdb year 2020). Regarding the research as a whole: Collaborator samples came from the United States, Italy and Spain and covered acute and convalescent phases of COVID-19. Nearly every sample came with metadata listing a de-identified subject ID, COVID-19 status, age in years and sex. Subjects who had been exposed to COVID-19, were actively infected with it, or had recovered from it provided the deeply sampled blood TCRbeta repertoires that made up the dataset. The repertoires were released in a freely available public database meant as a resource for research on the immune response to SARS-CoV-2. The material from the prospective study consisted of cDNA or gDNA derived from T cells, B-cell-depleted T cells, or PBMCs. Where HLA class I and class II types were available, the types were taken from metadata supplied by the sample provider, not from assay-based typing. Samples came from the ongoing ImmuneRACE study (first 160 participants) plus 1,254 subjects from 6 global collaborators. What the authors observed across the whole study: Clinical and demographic metadata were provided uncurated, with the amount varying by source and participant.

Collaborating institutions collected whole blood in K2EDTA tubes following their own protocols. For TCRbeta analysis, collaborator samples were shipped as frozen whole blood, as isolated PBMCs, or as DNA extracted from either sample type. The immunoSEQ Assay, a bias-controlled multiplex PCR, was used to amplify TCRbeta CDR3 regions from genomic DNA. In the original analysis: Within the assay, amplification of reference gene primers was used to estimate how many nucleated cells each sample contained. Sequence reads were collapsed and filtered to measure the absolute abundance of every unique TCRbeta CDR3 rearrangement. For each sample, productive Simpson clonality was calculated as the square root of Simpson's diversity index across productive rearrangements. TCRdb mirrors the immuneACCESS table, restricted to in-frame sequences. Some clones are absent from its copies; in checked studies, under half trace to an unresolved V gene, and the reason for the others is unknown. V and J calls and clone size are as listed in that table; D and trimming were resolved from the DNA. This sample has about 98,000 clones in its table, and about 80% of those were observed once. The ten largest clones capture roughly 4.1% of the sample.

Source material: peripheral blood. The TCR comes from a human donor in a cohort sampled during active COVID-19.

The CDR3 here reads CASSIDRGNSPLHF. Read as DNA, the sequence is TGCGCCAGCAGCATAGACAGGGGAAATTCACCCCTCCACTTT. Recombination connected TRBV5-1 to TRBJ1-6; TRBD1 fits 8 bases in the junction. Trimming accounts for 4 bases at V and 7 bases at J, while the number of junction bases matched to no gene is 4. From the cysteine up to the phenylalanine, the CDR3 has a length of 14 residues. Just CDR3 DNA is preserved here, 42 bases in frame from base 1. From the germline V gene, CDR1 is SGHRS and CDR2 is YFSETQ.